This T cell receptor (beta chain) was identified during a study of identical twins. The CDR3 is made up of 15 amino acids. The V and J ends lost 3 bases and 4 bases respectively, with 13 bases between them. Healthy Caucasians made up all donors. In the case of this clonotype: The antigen is unknown.

Study-wide results and caveats: The models gave estimates that fell short of the out-of-frame TCR alpha sharing seen in monozygotic twins. Among out-of-frame alpha sequences shared by twins, low generation probability occurred in excess.

cDNA carried unique molecular identifiers, and a universal primer site was added by template switching. TCRdb recomputed calls from the 5' RACE reads with MiXCR, one row per CDR3 protein. Of roughly 1,500,000 distinct CDR3 sequences listed, under 35% are singletons. Material for sequencing was cord blood. The genes are TRBV12-3 or TRBV12-4 and TRBJ1-5, with D possibly matching TRBD1 (5 bases). The receptor comes from a newborn girl in good health. CDR3 region: CASSFGQGKNQPQHF. CDR3 sequence (DNA): TGTGCCAGCAGTTTCGGCCAGGGTAAGAATCAGCCCCAGCATTTT.